This T cell receptor beta chain comes out of a study of regulatory T cells in long-lasting Graves disease. At the level of the study: By definition, persistent Graves' disease involved antithyroid drugs for over 5 years alongside positive TSH receptor antibodies. Study conclusions and caveats: Patients with persistent Graves' had lower TCR diversity than newly diagnosed patients. When disease was persistent, TRBV28, TRBJ1-2 and TRBJ2-5 were the favored segments.

CDR3-region Arm-PCR and iRepertoire HTBI primers produced the TCR beta libraries. Per the original methods: Spanning all samples, the identified segments comprised some 60 TRBV and over 13 TRBJ. TCRdb fed the multiplex PCR reads into MiXCR, producing one record per CDR3 protein. What appears here as the V and J calls and clone size reflects TCRdb's work, not the paper's. The sample has about half a million distinct CDR3 sequences, 22% seen once. On this clonotype: The antigen remains unidentified.

Germline V gene sequence: CDR1 SGHTA, CDR2 FQGNSA. The CDR3 loop spans 15 amino acids. The junction had 5 bases not matched to a gene; V was cut back by 6 bases and J by 7 bases. This sample's time point: persistent/refractory GD, antithyroid drugs over 5 years with positive TRAb. Extracted PBMC RNA gave rise to the TCR library. The rearrangement uses TRBV7-2 and TRBJ2-1; TRBD2 matches 14 bases. The sequence came from a female donor with Graves disease. The sample consisted of peripheral blood mononuclear cells (PBMCs), taken when the disease was refractory, from a patient treated with antithyroid drugs. This CDR3 reads CASRDGTSGSNEQFF. CDR3 DNA sequence: TGTGCCAGCAGGGACGGGACTAGCGGGAGTAATGAGCAGTTCTTC. The whole variable domain, remainder taken from reference TRBV7-2 and TRBJ2-1, is GAGVSQSPSNKVTEKGKDVELRCDPISGHTALYWYRQSLGQGLEFLIYFQGNSAPDKSGLPSDRFSAERTGGSVSTLTIQRTQQEDSAVYLCASRDGTSGSNEQFFGPGTRLTVL.